This T cell receptor (beta chain) was identified during a study of cytomegalovirus exposure and HLA in healthy donors. A word on this clone: Its target is not known.

The primer mix had 60 Vbeta and 13 Jbeta primers. Sequencing used immunoSEQ multiplex PCR; TCRdb keeps in-frame clones, though not all of them. The sample carries 150,000 to 200,000 clones, around 68% recorded once. Findings and limits, study-wide: According to an earlier analysis, most TCR beta V segments yielded productive rearrangements about 87% or about 30% of the time.

The origin of this receptor is a man aged 35-49 years in good health and CMV-seronegative. The sequencing sample was made of PBMCs.

For the CDR3, the DNA is TGTGCCAGCTCACCACGTAACGGTGATCCAACTAATGAAAAACTGTTTTTT. Protein: CASSPRNGDPTNEKLFF. The rearrangement links TRBV18 to TRBJ1-4; D unclear. The CDR3 runs to 17 residues. Trimming removed 1 base from V and 0 bases from J, with 12 bases in between. Germline V gene sequence: CDR1 KGHSH, CDR2 LQKENI.